Sequencing of this TCR beta chain was carried out in a study of identical twins. Findings of the study overall: Models predicted too little out-of-frame TCR alpha sharing in monozygotic twins.

In its sample, this clonotype was seen many times. No antigen is known for it. One end of the junction fails to match germline, which may point to a read error. TCRdb reprocessed the 5' RACE reads with MiXCR, giving one entry per CDR3 protein. The sample shows 420,000 or so distinct CDR3 sequences, roughly 20% of them seen only once. The clonotype comes from a man between 45 and 60 years old in good health. The sample consisted of naive T cells sorted from blood.

CDR3 coding DNA: TGTGCTAGCACCCGGAATCCGTATCTCGGGACAGCCAAGTCGGGAGAGACCCAGTACTTC. It translates to CASTRNPYLGTAKSGETQYF. V is TRBV7-7 and J is TRBJ2-5; 7 nucleotides align to TRBD1. The CDR3 is made up of 20 amino acids. CDR1 SSHAT and CDR2 FNYEAQ come from the germline V gene (reference sequence).